These 27 T cell receptor beta chains came from one sample sequenced in a study of CD8+ T cells in alopecia areata. Markers used for sorting pooled cutaneous lymph node cells were CD4, CD8alpha, NKG2D, NKG2ACE and others. It was cDNA, reverse transcribed from extracted RNA, that served as the sequencing template. Method: immunoSEQ multiplex PCR; TCRdb's copy keeps in-frame clones and lacks some. The sample is made up of approximately 300,000 clones, none counted only once. The sample consisted of CD4+ T cells sorted from a lymph node. The receptors were gathered from a C3H/HeJ mouse with alopecia areata. As its MHC haplotype, the strain has H2-k.

This clone was picked up a small number of times. All gene names here are mouse names. Coverage ceases 4 residues before the CDR3 finishes, and the germline J gene fills in the end. The rearrangement uses TRBV31 and TRBJ1-2; TRBD1 matches 7 bases. The trim removed 3 bases at V and 1 base at J, leaving 5 bases unmatched. The CDR3 has 14 amino acids. CDR1 is GKSSPN and CDR2 is SITVG in the germline V gene. Partial CDR3 DNA: TGTGCCTGGAGGACCGGGACAGTAAACTCC. It specifies CAWRTGTVNS. The whole CDR3 sequence is CAWRTGTVNSDYTF.

Only a few counts were recorded for this clone. Gene names are mouse gene names. The CDR3 end lies 4 residues beyond the end of the read and is filled in from the germline J gene. This chain links TRBV31 with TRBJ2-4; TRBD2 matches at 9 bases. The CDR3 contains 15 residues. Per the germline V gene, CDR1 is GKSSPN and CDR2 is SITVG. Unmatched junction bases numbered 4, after V lost 3 bases and J lost 0 bases. Incomplete CDR3 DNA: TGTGCCTGGAGGGGGACTGGGACTAGTCAAAAC. It encodes CAWRGTGTSQN. In full, the CDR3 is CAWRGTGTSQNTLYF.

On this clone: Genes and germline come from the mouse. The read ends 4 residues shy of where the CDR3 ends; the end is completed using the germline J gene. This chain connects TRBV31 to TRBJ2-2; D unclear. V gave up 0 bases and J gave up 3 bases, with 8 bases separating them. The CDR3 consists of 14 residues. Germline lookup yields CDR1 GKSSPN and CDR2 SITVG. This CDR3 reads CAWSLESDTGQLYF. The covered CDR3 bases are TGTGCCTGGAGTCTAGAGTCAGACACCGGG. Supplemented by reference TRBV31 and TRBJ2-2, the full variable domain reads AQTIHQWPVAEIKAVGSPLSLGCTIKGKSSPNLYWYWQATGGTLQQLFYSITVGQVESVVQLNLSASRPKDDQFILSTEKLLLSHSGFYLCAWSLESDTGQLYFGEGSKLTVL.

As regards this clone: Here the gene names and germline are mouse. The CDR3 goes on 4 residues after the read ends, and that part is filled in from the germline J gene. V usage is TRBV31 and J usage is TRBJ1-2; 8 bases align to TRBD1. With V trimmed by 1 base and J by 0 bases, 4 bases remained unmatched. CDR1 is GKSSPN, CDR2 SITVG, per germline. The CDR3 contains 15 residues. The CDR3 here is CAWSPNRGANSDYTF. Incomplete CDR3 DNA: TGTGCCTGGAGTCCAAACAGGGGGGCAAACTCC.

Of note for this clone: The genes and germline here are from mouse. Read coverage stops 4 residues before the CDR3 terminus; the germline J gene supplies the remainder. The chain carries TRBV1 and TRBJ2-4; D is uncertain. V lost 0 bases and J 2 bases, leaving 6 bases between the germline ends. CDR3 length equals 14 residues. Germline V gene sequence: CDR1 NSQYPW, CDR2 LRSPGD (reference sequence). The CDR3 sequence: CTCSAEPVQNTLYF. CDR3 DNA (partial): TGCACCTGCAGTGCAGAACCAGTTCAAAAC. The full variable domain, completed using reference TRBV1 and TRBJ2-4, is VTLLEQNPRWRLVPRGQAVNLRCILKNSQYPWMSWYQQDLQKQLQWLFTLRSPGDKEVKSLPGADYLATRVTDTELRLQVANMSQGRTLYCTCSAEPVQNTLYFGAGTRLSVL.

Turning to this clone: Gene names follow the mouse nomenclature. The read is 4 residues too short to cover the CDR3 end, so that end is filled in from the germline J gene. The rearrangement joins TRBV19 to TRBJ2-7; TRBD2 agrees at 7 bases. The CDR3 runs to 15 residues. Per germline, CDR1 FNHDT and CDR2 SITEND (reference sequence). Trimming removed 6 bases from V and 0 bases from J; junction bases left unmatched: 9. The DNA read from the CDR3 is TGTGCCAGCACCTCCACCTGGGGGAGCTCCTAT. It yields the protein CASTSTWGSSY. The entire CDR3 sequence reads CASTSTWGSSYEQYF.

Points on this clone: Gene and germline names: mouse. The sequenced CDR3 bases are TGTGCTAGCAGTAGAACACAGGGGGCAAGAAGCGACCAAGAC. Its translation: CASSRTQGARSDQD. Given in full, the CDR3 is CASSRTQGARSDQDTQYF. The V call is TRBV17, the J call TRBJ2-5, with 9 bases fitting TRBD1. The read ends 4 residues shy of where the CDR3 ends; the end is completed using the germline J gene. Germline V gene sequence: CDR1 MNHDT, CDR2 YYDKIL. Germline trimming cut 2 bases from V and 1 base from J; bases unmatched to any gene: 10. The CDR3 loop spans 18 amino acids.

With regard to this clone: Mouse gene names and germline throughout. The read halts 4 residues ahead of the CDR3 end, with the missing end drawn from the germline J gene. The chain carries TRBV13-3 and TRBJ2-3, with 8 bases identical to TRBD2. Germline values: CDR1 NNHDY, CDR2 SYVADS. The CDR3 extends over 14 amino acids. V lost 7 bases, J lost 2 bases, and 6 bases stayed unmatched. The sequenced part of the CDR3 DNA is TGTGCCAGCCTCGGGGGGGCGTTTGCAGAA. Its protein is CASLGGAFAE. Given in full, the CDR3 is CASLGGAFAETLYF.

Notes on this clone: Gene names refer to mouse genes. The read ends 3 residues shy of where the CDR3 ends; the end is completed using the germline J gene. V is TRBV1 and J is TRBJ1-6; TRBD1 matches at 9 bases. TRBJ1-6 is an open reading frame, and its role is uncertain. V shed 4 bases and J 3 bases; nucleotides not matched to a gene: 1. This CDR3 comprises 15 residues. Germline V gene data show CDR1 as NSQYPW and CDR2 as LRSPGD (reference sequence). The CDR3 protein is CTCSGDRVYNSPLYF. CDR3 DNA (partial): TGCACCTGCAGTGGGGACAGGGTCTATAATTCGCCC.

This clone was counted only a few times. The listed genes are named as in mouse. The read stops 4 residues short of the end of the CDR3; the missing end is completed from the germline J gene. The rearrangement links TRBV5 to TRBJ2-7; 9 bases align to TRBD1. Germline V gene data show CDR1 as LGHNA and CDR2 as YNLKQL (reference sequence). This CDR3 contains 14 residues. V shed 4 bases, J shed 3 bases, and the junction held 4 bases outside the gene matches. CDR3 amino acids: CASSPRTGDYEQYF. The CDR3 DNA, read in part, is TGTGCCAGCAGCCCTCGGACAGGGGACTAT.

Turning to this clone: Genes here carry mouse names. Coverage ceases 4 residues before the CDR3 finishes, and the germline J gene fills in the end. The chain joins TRBV19 to TRBJ2-4, with 11 bases aligning to TRBD2. The CDR3 length is 17 residues. The ends lost 0 bases at V and 0 bases at J; junction bases unmatched: 3. CDR1 and CDR2 from the germline V gene are FNHDT and SITEND (reference sequence). The CDR3 DNA, read in part, is TGTGCCAGCAGTATAGGAGGGACTGGGGGTAGTCAAAAC. Its translation is CASSIGGTGGSQN. The complete CDR3 sequence is CASSIGGTGGSQNTLYF.

About this clone itself: Gene labels here are mouse ones. The sequenced fragment ends 4 residues before the CDR3 boundary, so the rest is inferred from the germline J gene. Within the sample, other DNA sequences also encode this same CDR3. The chain has TRBV19 and TRBJ2-7; 12 bases fit TRBD1. CDR3 length: 15 residues. CDR1 FNHDT and CDR2 SITEND come from the germline V gene (reference sequence). CDR3 region: CASSIPGQGADEQYF. The part of the CDR3 DNA that was read is TGTGCCAGCAGTATACCGGGACAGGGGGCGGAT.

Notes on this clone: The genes and germline here are from mouse. CDR3 bases read: TGTGCCAGCAGCCACAGACTGGGGTCCCAAGAC. This codes for CASSHRLGSQD. The CDR3 as a whole reads CASSHRLGSQDTQYF. The chain joins TRBV5 to TRBJ2-5; 8 positions agree with TRBD2. Read coverage stops 4 residues before the CDR3 terminus; the germline J gene supplies the remainder. J was trimmed by 2 bases and V by 3 bases; bases with no gene match: 4. The CDR3 contains 15 residues. From germline, CDR1 is LGHNA and CDR2 YNLKQL (reference sequence).

This clone was detected only a few times. The gene symbols are mouse symbols. The read finishes 4 residues shy of the CDR3 end, and the germline J gene is used to complete it. The chain links TRBV1 to TRBJ2-4; TRBD2 matches at 7 bases. The CDR3 sequence is 15 residues long. Looked up from germline, CDR1 is NSQYPW and CDR2 is LRSPGD (reference sequence). V lost 5 bases to trimming and J lost 0 bases; unmatched junction nucleotides: 5. Partial CDR3 DNA: TGCACCTGCAGTTTGGTGGGGGGTAGTCAAAAC. Translation gives CTCSLVGGSQN. The entire CDR3 protein reads CTCSLVGGSQNTLYF.

This clone was observed a handful of times. Genes here carry mouse names. The CDR3 is cut off 4 residues early in the read; its end comes from the germline J gene. Other DNA sequences within the sample encode an identical CDR3. The chain is built from TRBV31 and TRBJ2-3; a possible D gene is TRBD2 (5 bases). The CDR3 totals 13 residues. The germline gives CDR1 GKSSPN, CDR2 SITVG. Trimming took 2 bases from V and 0 from J, leaving 6 bases between them. The sequenced part of the CDR3 DNA is TGTGCCTGGAGTTGGGGTAGTGCAGAA. Protein product: CAWSWGSAE. From start to end, the CDR3 is CAWSWGSAETLYF.

This clone was detected ten times or more. The listed genes are named as in mouse. The read comes to an end 4 residues before the CDR3 does, leaving the germline J gene to fill in the end. V usage is TRBV1 and J usage is TRBJ2-7; 7 nucleotides match TRBD1. The germline gives CDR1 NSQYPW, CDR2 LRSPGD (reference sequence). The CDR3 totals 12 residues. The J segment lost 3 bases and the V segment lost 6 bases, leaving 2 bases of the junction unmatched. The part of the CDR3 DNA that was read is TGCACCTGCAGGGGGACAGTCTAT. It is translated as CTCRGTVY. The whole CDR3 sequence reads CTCRGTVYEQYF.

For this clone: Gene names and germline match the mouse. Sequencing ends 4 residues short of the CDR3 end; the germline J gene provides the rest. The sample contains more than one DNA sequence encoding this CDR3. The chain has TRBV13-3 and TRBJ2-5; possibly TRBD1 for D (7 bases). The CDR3 spans 13 residues. Germline V gene sequence: CDR1 NNHDY, CDR2 SYVADS. CDR3 loop: CASSDEGADTQYF. CDR3 DNA, as far as it was read: TGTGCCAGCAGTGATGAGGGGGCGGAC.

To note about this clone: The genes and germline here are from mouse. The read gets to within 4 residues of the CDR3 end, and the germline J gene fills in the rest. The rearrangement joins TRBV19 to TRBJ2-1; maybe TRBD2 (6 bases). Per germline, CDR1 FNHDT and CDR2 SITEND (reference sequence). The CDR3 has 14 amino acids. Trimming took off 3 bases at V and 1 base at J, with 8 bases between the two ends. Incomplete CDR3 DNA: TGTGCCAGCAGTAACTGGGCAAACTATGCT. It yields the protein CASSNWANYA. The whole CDR3 protein reads CASSNWANYAEQFF.

To note about this clone: Genes here carry mouse names. From the germline J gene comes the end of the CDR3, since the read stops 4 residues before it. The chain joins TRBV17 to TRBJ2-7, with 7 bases that match TRBD1. Germline trimming cut 1 base from V and 2 bases from J; bases unmatched to any gene: 2. CDR1 is MNHDT and CDR2 is YYDKIL in the germline V gene. The CDR3 is 14 residues long. Partial CDR3 DNA: TGTGCTAGCAGTAGAGGGGGACAGACCTAT. It specifies CASSRGGQTY. The full CDR3 protein is CASSRGGQTYEQYF.

This clone was detected only a few times. Mouse germline and gene names are used. The sequence runs out 4 residues before the end of the CDR3; the remainder is reconstructed from the germline J gene. This chain connects TRBV31 to TRBJ1-2; no reliable D call. The ends were cut back, 2 bases at V and 0 bases at J, with 4 bases in the middle. The CDR3 is made up of 12 amino acids. Per the germline V gene, CDR1 is GKSSPN and CDR2 is SITVG. The DNA read from the CDR3 is TGTGCCTGGAGTAATGCAAACTCC. Its protein is CAWSNANS. The full CDR3 sequence reads CAWSNANSDYTF.

Points on this clone: Gene names follow the mouse nomenclature. Read coverage stops 4 residues before the CDR3 terminus; the germline J gene supplies the remainder. The V gene is TRBV19, the J gene TRBJ2-7, with 7 nucleotides matching TRBD1. With 4 bases clipped from V and 3 bases from J, the junction kept 13 bases outside the gene matches. Germline CDR1 FNHDT, CDR2 SITEND (reference sequence). The CDR3 covers 16 residues. CDR3 sequence: CASSARAGGNLYEQYF. The DNA read from the CDR3 is TGTGCCAGCAGTGCCCGCGCAGGGGGTAATCTCTAT.

This clone was counted a few times. The germline and genes are mouse ones. Incomplete CDR3 DNA: TGTGCCGCGACTGGGGGGGCAGAA. Encoded protein: CAATGGAE. The CDR3 in full is CAATGGAETLYF. The chain joins TRBV26 to TRBJ2-3; 10 nucleotides agree with TRBD2. The sequence runs out 4 residues before the end of the CDR3; the remainder is reconstructed from the germline J gene. The CDR3 sequence is 12 residues long. J was trimmed by 3 bases and V by 11 bases; bases with no gene match: 2. Germline CDR1 reads KGHPV; CDR2 reads FQNQEV (reference sequence).

This clone has more than one count but fewer than ten. Gene and germline names: mouse. Read sequence stops 4 residues before the CDR3 end, and the germline J gene provides the missing end. The genes are TRBV13-2 and TRBJ1-2; D might be TRBD1 (6 bases). The germline V gene has CDR1 NNHNN and CDR2 SYGAGS (reference sequence). The length of the CDR3 is 14 residues. The CDR3 here is CASGEGLGGRDYTF. The sequenced part of the CDR3 DNA is TGTGCCAGCGGTGAAGGACTGGGGGGGCGC.

This clone has just a few counts. All gene names here are mouse names. The read terminates 4 residues before the CDR3 end, so the remaining end is supplied by the germline J gene. Other DNA sequences in this sample translate to the same CDR3. The V call is TRBV5, the J call TRBJ1-2; 9 bases match TRBD1. The CDR3 covers 14 residues. Trimming cost V 3 bases and J 3 bases; bases outside gene matches: 2. Per germline, CDR1 LGHNA and CDR2 YNLKQL (reference sequence). CDR3 bases read: TGTGCCAGCAGCCAGGACAGGGGAGACTCC. Its protein product is CASSQDRGDS. The complete CDR3 protein is CASSQDRGDSDYTF.

A word on this clone: Here the gene names and germline are mouse. The sequenced fragment ends 4 residues before the CDR3 boundary, so the rest is inferred from the germline J gene. The rearrangement uses TRBV31 and TRBJ2-1, with 9 bases matching TRBD2. In germline, CDR1 is GKSSPN, CDR2 SITVG. The CDR3 is 15 residues long. With 3 bases clipped from V and 1 base from J, the junction kept 4 bases outside the gene matches. The CDR3 region is CAWRPTGGNYAEQFF. CDR3 bases read: TGTGCCTGGAGGCCCACTGGGGGGAACTATGCT. Together with reference TRBV31 and TRBJ2-1, the CDR3 gives the full variable domain: AQTIHQWPVAEIKAVGSPLSLGCTIKGKSSPNLYWYWQATGGTLQQLFYSITVGQVESVVQLNLSASRPKDDQFILSTEKLLLSHSGFYLCAWRPTGGNYAEQFFGPGTRLTVL.

This clone was detected a few times. Mouse gene names and germline throughout. Read sequence stops 4 residues before the CDR3 end, and the germline J gene provides the missing end. This chain uses TRBV31 with TRBJ2-5; 7 bases are a match to TRBD1. The J segment lost 2 bases and the V segment lost 2 bases, leaving 1 base of the junction unmatched. The CDR3 loop spans 13 amino acids. Per the germline V gene, CDR1 is GKSSPN and CDR2 is SITVG. CDR3 in amino acids: CAWSAGGQDTQYF. The CDR3 bases that were read are TGTGCCTGGAGTGCAGGGGGCCAAGAC.

In regard to this clone: The listed genes are named as in mouse. The read falls 4 residues short of the CDR3 end, and the missing part is taken from the germline J gene. Other nucleotide sequences from this sample produce the same CDR3. The chain joins TRBV14 to TRBJ2-1; 8 bases are shared with TRBD1. CDR3 length: 15 residues. Germline values: CDR1 SGHDT, CDR2 FRDEAV. The V and J ends lost 4 bases and 0 bases, in that order; junction bases with no gene match: 3. CDR3 region: CASSPGTGNYAEQFF. The sequenced part of the CDR3 DNA is TGTGCCAGCAGTCCCGGGACAGGTAACTATGCT. The variable domain in full, completed from reference TRBV14 and TRBJ2-1, reads EAGVTQSPRYAVLQEGQAVSFWCDPISGHDTLYWYQQPRDQGPQLLVYFRDEAVIDNSQLPSDRFSAVRPKGTNSTLKIQSAKQGDTATYLCASSPGTGNYAEQFFGPGTRLTVL.